These 17 T cell receptor beta chains came from one sample sequenced in a study of OX40 agonist ivuxolimab in advanced cancers. Measured with immunoSEQ multiplex PCR; TCRdb has only the in-frame clones, and not every one. Among around 15,000 clones listed, nearly 95% were seen once. This specimen was CD4+ or CD8+ T cells sorted from blood, taken in a trial of the OX40 agonist ivuxolimab. These receptors originate from an adult with an advanced solid tumor such as melanoma, head and neck, liver or kidney cancer.

On this clone itself: Germline is not matched at one junction end, which may reflect a read error. The genes are TRBV5-7 and TRBJ2-7, with 7 bases matching TRBD2. TRBV5-7 qualifies as an ORF whose function is uncertain. The CDR3 spans 16 residues. The CDR3 is CASSWEGRWSSYEQYF. CDR3 bases: TGTGCCAGCAGCTGGGAGGGACGTTGGAGCTCCTATGAGCAGTACTTC.

This chain connects TRBV10-1 to TRBJ2-5, with D perhaps TRBD2 (5 bases). CDR3 size: 16 residues. Germline V gene lookup returns CDR1 WNHNN and CDR2 SYGVQD (reference sequence). V was clipped by 6 bases and J by 0 bases, with 17 bases between them. CDR3 DNA: TGCGCCAGCAGCCCGGGTGAGGGCGCGTACCAAGAGACCCAGTACTTC. Its protein is CASSPGEGAYQETQYF.

CDR3 DNA sequence: TGTGCCAGCAGTGAACTGGGGCTAATAAGGGATAGGGATACGCAGTATTTT. It translates to CASSELGLIRDRDTQYF. The chain is built from TRBV6-1 and TRBJ2-3, with D possibly being TRBD1 (5 bases). The germline CDR1 and CDR2 sequences are MNHNS and SASEGT. V lost 2 bases and J lost 6, with 21 bases in between. The CDR3 has 17 residues.

The chain is built from TRBV5-6 and TRBJ2-3; D unresolved. Trimming removed 1 base at V and 6 bases at J, with 9 bases between. The CDR3 extends over 13 amino acids. CDR1 and CDR2 from the germline V gene are SGHDT and YYEEEE. The CDR3 region is CASSLRKEDTQYF. The CDR3 DNA sequence: TGTGCCAGCAGCTTGAGAAAGGAGGATACGCAGTATTTT.

The V call is TRBV28, the J call TRBJ1-1, with D perhaps matching TRBD1 (6 bases). Trimming left V 6 bases short and J 0 bases short, with 14 bases between. The CDR3 is made up of 15 amino acids. CDR1 and CDR2 (germline): MDHEN, SYDVKM. DNA of the CDR3: TGTGCCAGCAGATCAGCACAGGGAATGAACACTGAAGCTTTCTTT. Amino acids: CASRSAQGMNTEAFF.

Comments on this clone: An end of the junction does not agree with germline; a read error may underlie this. V is TRBV15 and J is TRBJ1-5; the D is unclear. Germline-derived CDR1 and CDR2 are LNHNV and YYDKDF (reference sequence). The CDR3 has 12 residues. The CDR3 region has the DNA TGTGCCACCAGCAGAGATGGATTCCCCTTGGATTTT. Its translation is CATSRDGFPLDF.

This sequence joins TRBV28 and TRBJ2-2, with 15 nucleotides matching TRBD2. The CDR3 loop spans 19 amino acids. J was trimmed by 6 bases and V by 4 bases; bases with no gene match: 12. The germline gives CDR1 MDHEN, CDR2 SYDVKM. The CDR3 loop is CASSSTRSRTSGRAGELFF. The CDR3 region has the DNA TGTGCCAGCAGTTCAACCCGGTCCAGGACTAGCGGGAGGGCCGGGGAGCTGTTTTTT.

This clone was counted only a few times. The chain is built from TRBV15 and TRBJ1-1; D is undetermined. The CDR3 consists of 15 residues. V lost 0 bases to trimming and J lost 0 bases, with 8 bases between them. From germline, CDR1 is LNHNV and CDR2 YYDKDF (reference sequence). CDR3 residues: CATSRDLGLNTEAFF. CDR3 bases: TGTGCCACCAGCAGAGATCTGGGGTTGAACACTGAAGCTTTCTTT.

The chain carries TRBV4-1 and TRBJ2-7; 10 bases are shared with TRBD1. Trimming cost V 4 bases and J 5 bases; bases outside gene matches: 8. Germline lookup yields CDR1 MGHRA and CDR2 YSYEKL. The CDR3 loop spans 15 amino acids. CDR3 nucleotides: TGCGCCAGCAGCCCCCGGGACAGGGGCCTTCACGAGCAGTACTTC. Translation gives CASSPRDRGLHEQYF.

The chain recombines TRBV28 with TRBJ2-2; D is uncertain. The CDR3 runs 12 residues. The ends were cut back, 5 bases at V and 16 bases at J, with 17 bases in the middle. Germline V gene data show CDR1 as MDHEN and CDR2 as SYDVKM. CDR3 residues: CASSQTPNPWFF. The CDR3 DNA is TGTGCCAGCAGTCAGACCCCCAATCCGTGGTTTTTT.

This chain joins TRBV5-1 and TRBJ1-3; 7 positions agree with TRBD1. The germline gives CDR1 SGHRS, CDR2 YFSETQ. This CDR3 contains 15 residues. V was clipped by 4 bases and J by 0 bases; unmatched bases: 4. The CDR3, as DNA: TGCGCCAGCAGCCAACGGACAGGCTCTGGAAACACCATATATTTT. As protein: CASSQRTGSGNTIYF.

The chain combines TRBV7-9 with TRBJ2-1; no clear D. CDR3 length equals 14 residues. CDR1 is SEHNR and CDR2 is FQNEAQ in the germline V gene (reference sequence). The germline V and J ends were trimmed by 5 bases and 9 bases, with 17 bases remaining between them. The CDR3 loop reads CASSPNGVGTEQFF. CDR3 in DNA: TGTGCCAGCAGCCCTAATGGGGTGGGCACTGAGCAGTTCTTC.

The CDR3 DNA reads TGTGCCAGCAGTTTATCCGACAGCGATAGCAATCAGCCCCAGCATTTT. Translation gives CASSLSDSDSNQPQHF. The chain has TRBV27 and TRBJ1-5; TRBD1 is a possible D gene (5 bases). V was trimmed by 0 bases and J by 0 bases, leaving 9 bases between them. The CDR3 consists of 16 residues. The germline V gene encodes CDR1 MNHEY and CDR2 SMNVEV (reference sequence).

V is TRBV4-1 and J is TRBJ2-7, with 7 bases aligning to TRBD2. In germline, CDR1 is MGHRA, CDR2 YSYEKL. This CDR3 region has 15 residues. The V gene end was trimmed by 1 base and the J gene end by 2 bases; junction bases not matched to a gene: 5. CDR3 in DNA: TGCGCCAGCAGCCAAGGTCTAGCGGTCACCTACGAGCAGTACTTC. It codes for CASSQGLAVTYEQYF.

J is TRBJ1-1 and V is TRBV15; no reliable D call. Trimming took 0 bases from V and 4 from J, leaving 12 bases between them. In germline, CDR1 is LNHNV, CDR2 YYDKDF (reference sequence). The CDR3 loop spans 15 amino acids. CDR3 residues: CATSRDRSGFTEAFF. The CDR3, as DNA: TGTGCCACCAGCAGAGATCGATCGGGGTTCACTGAAGCTTTCTTT.

This chain links TRBV30 with TRBJ1-2; a possible D gene is TRBD1 (6 bases). The CDR3 sequence is 14 residues long. V was cut by 2 bases and J by 8 bases, with 18 bases left in between. In germline, CDR1 is GTSNPN, CDR2 SVGIG (reference sequence). For the CDR3, the DNA is TGTGCCTGGAGTAAGGCTAGGACAGAACACGGCTACACCTTC. It translates to CAWSKARTEHGYTF.

J is TRBJ2-5 and V is TRBV27; TRBD1 agrees at 9 bases. Germline-derived CDR1 and CDR2 are MNHEY and SMNVEV (reference sequence). V dropped 5 bases and J dropped 2; count of bases not matched to a gene: 15. The CDR3 covers 18 residues. CDR3 region: CASSLTPGGQGVQETQYF. In DNA, the CDR3 is TGTGCCAGCAGTCTGACACCTGGGGGACAGGGCGTACAAGAGACCCAGTACTTC.